This T cell receptor (beta chain) was obtained from a study of cytomegalovirus exposure and HLA in healthy donors. Overall study findings and caveats: Upon later analysis, HLA-associated TCR beta chains proved more clonally expanded than other, equally common chains.

In this sample, this clone turned up a few times. Its antigen is not known. Primers included in the PCR were 60 Vbeta and 13 Jbeta primers. TCRdb keeps only in-frame clones here, not all; method: immunoSEQ multiplex PCR. Among about 83,000 clones listed, 78% were seen once. This CDR3 is built from 14 residues. Per the germline V gene, CDR1 is SGHTA and CDR2 is FQGNSA. V gave up 5 bases and J gave up 6 bases, with 17 bases separating them. The rearrangement uses TRBV7-2 and TRBJ2-7, with D tentatively TRBD1 (7 bases). The sequencing sample was made of PBMCs. This receptor was obtained from a man between 18 and 29 years old in good health and CMV-seropositive. The CDR3 spells CASSPRGMRGEQYF. CDR3 DNA sequence: TGTGCCAGCAGCCCCAGGGGGATGCGGGGCGAGCAGTACTTC. Looking up the rest from reference TRBV7-2 and TRBJ2-7 gives the full variable domain: GAGVSQSPSNKVTEKGKDVELRCDPISGHTALYWYRQSLGQGLEFLIYFQGNSAPDKSGLPSDRFSAERTGGSVSTLTIQRTQQEDSAVYLCASSPRGMRGEQYFGPGTRLTVT.